A selection of T cell receptor beta chains follows, all from one sample in a study of T-cell memory formation after mild COVID-19. Via MiXCR, TCRdb re-called the 5' RACE reads, giving one row per CDR3 protein. The table lists hundreds of thousands of distinct CDR3 sequences, 25% of them singletons. The sequenced material came from PBMCs or a T cell subset sorted from them (not recorded which). Every receptor here comes from an adult woman who had mild COVID-19 (a few samples of this study predate the infection). Cell type and time point are not known. The CDR3 runs from the conserved cysteine through the conserved F or W. A D gene is named only where the DNA matches it firmly. Size is omitted from some rows. Given values are once, few, many or a class for expanded clones.

abundance	v_gene	len	d_gene	j_gene	CDR3nt	CDR3aa
NA	TRBV5-1	17	TRBD2	TRBJ2-7	TGCGCCAGCAGCTTGATGGGACTAGCGGGGACGCCCTACGAGCAGTACTTC	CASSLMGLAGTPYEQYF
NA	TRBV12-5	9	NA	TRBJ2-3	TGTCCCTTTATGAGGGGGCAGTATTTT	CPFMRGQYF
few	TRBV7-2	17	NA	TRBJ2-4	TGTGCCAGCAGCTTCGTTGTCGGGCTTGTGTCCAAAAACATTCAGTACTTC	CASSFVVGLVSKNIQYF
few	TRBV14	17	TRBD1	TRBJ1-3	TGTGCCAGCAGCCAATTCAGAGGACAGGGCACTGGAAACACCATATATTTT	CASSQFRGQGTGNTIYF
few	TRBV5-1	15	TRBD1	TRBJ1-2	TGCGCCAGCAGCTCGGTACCGGGACAGGGGAACGGCTACACCTTC	CASSSVPGQGNGYTF
NA	TRBV5-1	14	NA	TRBJ2-7	TGCGCCAGCAGCTTCGGTGAGAGTTCGTACGAGCAGTACTTC	CASSFGESSYEQYF
NA	TRBV5-1	18	TRBD2	TRBJ2-7	TGCGCCAGCAGCTTTCGGACTAGCGGGAGAGGGGGATCCTACGAGCAGTACTTC	CASSFRTSGRGGSYEQYF
few	TRBV5-1	14	NA	TRBJ1-1	TGCGCCAGCAGCGGTAGGACAGCGAACACTGAAGCTTTCTTT	CASSGRTANTEAFF
NA	TRBV19	16	NA	TRBJ2-5	TGTGCCAGTAGTATAGAGGGAGGCAGAGCGTGGGAGACCCAGTACTTC	CASSIEGGRAWETQYF
few	TRBV5-6	15	TRBD2	TRBJ2-1	TGTGCCAGCAGCCGCCGTAGCGGGTTGGGGAATGAGCAGTTCTTC	CASSRRSGLGNEQFF
NA	TRBV5-8	15	NA	TRBJ1-5	TGTGCCAGCAGCTTGGGGCAGAAAGTCAATCAGCCCCAGCATTTT	CASSLGQKVNQPQHF
NA	TRBV2	13	NA	TRBJ1-5	TGTGCCAGCAGTGAAACTAGCAATCAGCCCCAGCATTTT	CASSETSNQPQHF
few	TRBV5-1	16	NA	TRBJ2-1	TGCGCCAGCAGCTTGAAAGCCTCCTCCCGCGACAATGAGCAGTTCTTC	CASSLKASSRDNEQFF
NA	TRBV7-9	14	NA	TRBJ1-2	TGTGCCAGCAGCTTAGTCGAGGTGTTCTATGGCTACACCTTC	CASSLVEVFYGYTF
few	TRBV20-1	14	TRBD1	TRBJ1-1	TGCAGTGCTAGAGATACAGGGGAGACCACTGAAGCTTTCTTT	CSARDTGETTEAFF
few	TRBV5-8	16	TRBD1	TRBJ2-3	TGTGCCAGCAGCTTGGAGGGACAGGGGGCCACAGATACGCAGTATTTT	CASSLEGQGATDTQYF
NA	TRBV4-1	16	NA	TRBJ2-2	TGCGCCAGCAGACGCCATGGAGGACAGAACACCGGGGAGCTGTTTTTT	CASRRHGGQNTGELFF
NA	TRBV5-1	14	TRBD2	TRBJ2-5	TGCGCCAGCAGTGGAGCGGGAGTGGGGGAGACCCAGTACTTC	CASSGAGVGETQYF
NA	TRBV7-9	13	NA	TRBJ2-7	TGTGCCAGCAGCTTATCTGGTTGGGGTGAGCAGTACTTC	CASSLSGWGEQYF
once	TRBV12-3/TRBV12-4	19	NA	TRBJ1-2	TGTGCCAGCAGTTTAATCCTGGGAAGTGTCATTTCCCCTAACTATGGCTACACCTTC	CASSLILGSVISPNYGYTF
few	TRBV20-1	11	TRBD1	TRBJ2-7	TGCAGTGCTGGACAGGGGTACGAGCAGTACTTC	CSAGQGYEQYF
NA	TRBV27	14	NA	TRBJ2-2	TGTGCCAGCAGGCGCCTGCTAGAAACCGGGGAGCTGTTTTTT	CASRRLLETGELFF
NA	TRBV30	12	NA	TRBJ1-2	TGTGCCTGGAGGGTCCCAAACTATGGCTACACCTTC	CAWRVPNYGYTF
few	TRBV12-3/TRBV12-4	16	NA	TRBJ2-2	TGTGCCAGCAGTTTATACCCGGGGATGAGCACCGGGGAGCTGTTTTTT	CASSLYPGMSTGELFF
NA	TRBV12-3/TRBV12-4	14	NA	TRBJ1-5	TGTGCCAGCAGTCCCCGCAGGGCGGGGGAGCCCCAGCATTTT	CASSPRRAGEPQHF
few	TRBV12-3/TRBV12-4	16	TRBD2	TRBJ2-3	TGTGCCAGCAGTTTGACTAGCGGACAGACCACAGATACGCAGTATTTT	CASSLTSGQTTDTQYF
many	TRBV6-5	11	NA	TRBJ2-7	TGTGCCAGCAGGGGACCCTACGAGCAGTACTTC	CASRGPYEQYF
few	TRBV7-9	14	NA	TRBJ2-2	TGTGCCAGCAGCTTTGACCCGCGAGCCGGGGAGCTGTTTTTT	CASSFDPRAGELFF
few	TRBV12-3/TRBV12-4	17	TRBD2	TRBJ2-3	TGTGCCAGCAGACTAACCGGGACTAGCGGGGGGGCAGATACGCAGTATTTT	CASRLTGTSGGADTQYF
NA	TRBV15	16	TRBD1	TRBJ2-3	TGTGCCACCAGCAGAGATGGGGGACAGGGCAGAGATACGCAGTATTTT	CATSRDGGQGRDTQYF
NA	TRBV5-6	11	NA	TRBJ2-1	TGTGCCAGCAGCTTTACCAATGAGCAGTTCTTC	CASSFTNEQFF
few	TRBV5-4	16	TRBD1	TRBJ2-5	TGTGCCAGCAGCCCCGGGACAGGGGGCGCGGGAGAGACCCAGTACTTC	CASSPGTGGAGETQYF
NA	TRBV7-9	16	NA	TRBJ2-1	TGTGCCAGCAGCCCCCCCGGTAGCCCGACGGGGAGTGAGCAGTTCTTC	CASSPPGSPTGSEQFF
NA	TRBV6-1	14	TRBD1	TRBJ2-3	TGTGCCAGCAGAAAGGACAGGGTCATAGATACGCAGTATTTT	CASRKDRVIDTQYF
NA	TRBV6-6	17	NA	TRBJ1-2	TGTGCCAGCAGTTACTCGCCGGGTCCGGGAGGACCCTATGGCTACACCTTC	CASSYSPGPGGPYGYTF
NA	TRBV7-7	16	NA	TRBJ2-3	TGTGCTAGCAGCCCGAACAGGGCGGGAAGCACAGATACGCAGTATTTT	CASSPNRAGSTDTQYF
NA	TRBV29-1	13	NA	TRBJ2-7	TGCAGCGTAGTCACGAGTGGACATCACGAGCAGTACTTC	CSVVTSGHHEQYF